This TCR beta chain was observed in a study of cytomegalovirus exposure and HLA in healthy donors. General study points: Common viral pathogens were later found to be apparently linked to several of the most significant clusters. Highly shared variants forming one cluster were likely a sequencing artifact. Researchers reported in a later analysis that a missense DCLRE1C variant was tied to TCR beta V- and J-gene trimming.

PCR amplification relied on 60 Vbeta primers (plus 13 Jbeta primers). Data came from immunoSEQ multiplex PCR; TCRdb stores just in-frame clones and leaves some out. This sample's table reports about 140,000 clones. This CDR3 is 18 amino acids long. Trimming pared 3 bases from V and 4 bases from J, leaving 25 bases between. Germline assignment: CDR1 KGHSH and CDR2 LQKENI. Of note for this clone: Its matching antigen is unknown.

This TCR came from a male donor in good health and CMV-seronegative. Sequences were obtained from PBMCs. V usage is TRBV18 and J usage is TRBJ2-7, with a possible D match to TRBD2 (6 bases). The DNA for the CDR3 is TGTGCCAGCTCACCTGCTTGGGCTCGGGTCCGTGGGGGGTACGAGCAGTACTTC. Its translation is CASSPAWARVRGGYEQYF.